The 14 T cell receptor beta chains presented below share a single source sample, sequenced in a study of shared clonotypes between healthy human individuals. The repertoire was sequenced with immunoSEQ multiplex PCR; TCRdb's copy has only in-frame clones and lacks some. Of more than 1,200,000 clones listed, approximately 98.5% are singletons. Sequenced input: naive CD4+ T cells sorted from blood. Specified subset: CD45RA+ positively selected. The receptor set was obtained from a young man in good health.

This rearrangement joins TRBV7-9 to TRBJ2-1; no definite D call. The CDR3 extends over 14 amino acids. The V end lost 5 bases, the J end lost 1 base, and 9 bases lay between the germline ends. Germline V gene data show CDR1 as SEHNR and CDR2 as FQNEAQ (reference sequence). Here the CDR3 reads CASSPGWSYNEQFF. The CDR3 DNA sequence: TGTGCCAGCAGCCCGGGTTGGTCCTACAATGAGCAGTTCTTC.

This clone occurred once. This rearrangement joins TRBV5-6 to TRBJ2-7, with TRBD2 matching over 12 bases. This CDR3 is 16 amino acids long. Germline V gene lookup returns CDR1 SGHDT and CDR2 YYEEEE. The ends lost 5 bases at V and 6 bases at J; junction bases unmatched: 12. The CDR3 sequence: CASRLAGGSTLGEQYF. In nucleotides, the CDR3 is TGTGCCAGCAGACTAGCGGGAGGCTCCACCCTTGGCGAGCAGTACTTC.

CDR3 in DNA: TGTGCCAGCAAGGACTTTAACACCGGGGAGCTGTTTTTT. Translating it yields CASKDFNTGELFF. This sequence joins TRBV2 and TRBJ2-2; D perhaps matches TRBD2 (5 bases). Between the trimmed V and J ends, which lost 7 bases and 2 bases, there was a span of 8 bases. The germline V gene has CDR1 SNHLY and CDR2 FYNNEI. The CDR3 length is 13 residues.

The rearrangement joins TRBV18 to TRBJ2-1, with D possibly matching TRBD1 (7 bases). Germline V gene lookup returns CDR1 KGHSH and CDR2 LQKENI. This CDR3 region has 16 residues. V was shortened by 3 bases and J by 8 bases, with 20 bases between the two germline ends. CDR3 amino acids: CASSPQWLDRRDEQFF. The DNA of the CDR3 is TGTGCCAGCTCACCGCAATGGCTGGACAGGAGGGATGAGCAGTTCTTC.

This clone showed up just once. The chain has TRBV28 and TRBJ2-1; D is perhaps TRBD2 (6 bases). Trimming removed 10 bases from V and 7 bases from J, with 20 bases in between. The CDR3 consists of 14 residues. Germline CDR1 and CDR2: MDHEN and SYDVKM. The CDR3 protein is CAIQRAGPLNEQFF. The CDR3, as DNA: TGTGCCATACAAAGGGCGGGGCCCCTAAATGAGCAGTTCTTC.

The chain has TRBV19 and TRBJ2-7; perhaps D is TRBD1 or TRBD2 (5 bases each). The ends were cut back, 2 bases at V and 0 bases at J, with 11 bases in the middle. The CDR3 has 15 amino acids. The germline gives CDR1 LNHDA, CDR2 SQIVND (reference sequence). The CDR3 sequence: CASSIMAGSSYEQYF. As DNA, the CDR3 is TGTGCCAGTAGTATAATGGCAGGGAGCTCCTACGAGCAGTACTTC.

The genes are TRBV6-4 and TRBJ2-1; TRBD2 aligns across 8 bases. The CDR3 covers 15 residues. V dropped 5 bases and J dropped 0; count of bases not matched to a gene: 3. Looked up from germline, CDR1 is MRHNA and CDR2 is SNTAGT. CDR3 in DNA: TGTGCCAGCAGTCAGAGCGGGAGCTCCTACAATGAGCAGTTCTTC. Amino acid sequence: CASSQSGSSYNEQFF.

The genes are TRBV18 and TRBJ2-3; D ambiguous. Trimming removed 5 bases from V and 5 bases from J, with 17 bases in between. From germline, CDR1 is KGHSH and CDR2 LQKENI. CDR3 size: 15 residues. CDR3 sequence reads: CASSSPQESIDTQYF. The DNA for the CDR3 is TGTGCCAGCTCATCTCCTCAAGAGTCGATAGATACGCAGTATTTT.

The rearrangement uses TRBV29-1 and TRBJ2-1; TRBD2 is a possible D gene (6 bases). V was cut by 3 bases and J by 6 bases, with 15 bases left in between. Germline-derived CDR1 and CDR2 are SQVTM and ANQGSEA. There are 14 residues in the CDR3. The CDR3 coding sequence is TGCAGCGTTGATCCGACTAGGTCGGTCAATGAGCAGTTCTTC. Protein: CSVDPTRSVNEQFF.

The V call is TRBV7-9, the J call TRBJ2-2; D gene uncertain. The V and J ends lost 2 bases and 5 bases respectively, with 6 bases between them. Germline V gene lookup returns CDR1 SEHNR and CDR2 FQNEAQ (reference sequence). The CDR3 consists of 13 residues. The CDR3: CASSLIGTGELFF. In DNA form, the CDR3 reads TGTGCCAGCAGCTTAATAGGTACCGGGGAGCTGTTTTTT.

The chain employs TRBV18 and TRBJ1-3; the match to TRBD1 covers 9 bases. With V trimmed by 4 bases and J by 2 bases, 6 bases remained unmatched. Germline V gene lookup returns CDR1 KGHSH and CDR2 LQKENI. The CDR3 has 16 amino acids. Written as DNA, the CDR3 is TGTGCCAGCTCACACGGACAGGGGACGACTGGAAACACCATATATTTT. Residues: CASSHGQGTTGNTIYF.

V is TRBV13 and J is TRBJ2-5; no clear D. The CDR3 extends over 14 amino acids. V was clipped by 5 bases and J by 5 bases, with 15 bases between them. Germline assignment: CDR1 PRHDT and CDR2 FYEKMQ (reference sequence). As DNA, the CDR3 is TGTGCCAGCAGCGCCCGGATCTCATCGGAGACCCAGTACTTC. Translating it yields CASSARISSETQYF.

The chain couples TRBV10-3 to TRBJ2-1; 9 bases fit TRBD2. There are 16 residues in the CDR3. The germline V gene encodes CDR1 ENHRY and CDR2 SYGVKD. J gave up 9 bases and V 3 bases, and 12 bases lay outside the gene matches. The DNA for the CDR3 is TGTGCCATCAGTGACCGTGCTCTAGCGGGACTCGTTGAGCAGTTCTTC. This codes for CAISDRALAGLVEQFF.

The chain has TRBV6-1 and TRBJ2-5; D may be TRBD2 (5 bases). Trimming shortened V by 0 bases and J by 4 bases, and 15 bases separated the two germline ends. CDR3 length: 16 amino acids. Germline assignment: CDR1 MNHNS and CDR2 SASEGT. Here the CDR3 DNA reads TGTGCCAGCAGTGAAGCAGGATGGGGAGAGGGAGAGACCCAGTACTTC. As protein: CASSEAGWGEGETQYF.